This is a list of T cell receptor beta chains from one sample in a study of radiation and T cells in renal cell carcinoma. Produced via immunoSEQ multiplex PCR; TCRdb's table is partial and in-frame only. The sample lists more than 60,000 clones, roughly 85% occurring once. The sample here was blood, taken from a patient whose treatment included radiotherapy and nephrectomy. These receptors were collected from a woman in her sixties or seventies with renal cell carcinoma. CDR3s include the opening cysteine and the closing phenylalanine or tryptophan. The D gene is left open where the match is weak. Expanded clones are given a class, and other clones once, few, many or no size at all.

TGTGCCACCAGCGGTTCTCGCGGTCAGCCCCAGCATTTT	CATSGSRGQPQHF	.	TRBV15	TRBJ1-5	13	.
TGCGCCAGCAGCTTGGCAGGAGGGCACAACTATGGCTACACCTTC	CASSLAGGHNYGYTF	.	TRBV5-1	TRBJ1-2	15	.
TGTGCCAGCAGCTCCCACACAGATACGCAGTATTTT	CASSSHTDTQYF	.	TRBV7-9	TRBJ2-3	12	.
TGCAGCGTTGAAGAGGGGGGTATAGCGGATGGCTACACCTTC	CSVEEGGIADGYTF	few	TRBV29-1	TRBJ1-2	14	.
TGTGCCAGCGGGGGTGACAGTCTCTGGGAAGCTTTCTTT	CASGGDSLWEAFF	.	TRBV6-5	TRBJ1-1	13	.
TGCGCCAGCAGCCTCCAGGGACAGGGAGTAAAGACTGAAGCTTTCTTT	CASSLQGQGVKTEAFF	.	TRBV5-1	TRBJ1-1	16	TRBD1
TGTGCCAGCAGTTCCTCGGTTGAGCAGTTCTTC	CASSSSVEQFF	.	TRBV27	TRBJ2-1	11	.
TGTGCCAGCAGTATCGAAGTTGACGTAGCTTTCTTT	CASSIEVDVAFF	.	TRBV6-6	TRBJ1-1	12	.
TGTGCCAGCAGCTCGACAGGGAACAATGAAAAACTGTTTTTT	CASSSTGNNEKLFF	.	TRBV7-9	TRBJ1-4	14	TRBD1
TGTGCCAGTAGTATCTCCAGGGGGCGTTATGGCTACACCTTC	CASSISRGRYGYTF	once	TRBV19	TRBJ1-2	14	TRBD1
TGTGCCAGCAGCTTGGGACAGGGAGGCTACGAGCAGTACTTC	CASSLGQGGYEQYF	.	TRBV5-4	TRBJ2-7	14	.
TGCGCCAGCAGCCCGGGCGGGAAGCCACTGTTTTTT	CASSPGGKPLFF	.	TRBV5-1	TRBJ1-4	12	.
TGTGCCACCAGCAGGGCCGACCGTAGCAATCAGCCCCAGCATTTT	CATSRADRSNQPQHF	.	TRBV15	TRBJ1-5	15	.
TGTGCCAGCCAAATAGCGGGGGGGCCGGAGACCCAGTACTTC	CASQIAGGPETQYF	.	TRBV6-1	TRBJ2-5	14	TRBD2
TGTGCCAGCAGCTTTAAATTCGCGGGGGCTGCCTTTAACATTCAGTACTTC	CASSFKFAGAAFNIQYF	.	TRBV11-2	TRBJ2-4	17	.
TGTGCCAGTAGTATAGGGACAGGGAGGATCTATGGCTACACCTTC	CASSIGTGRIYGYTF	.	TRBV19	TRBJ1-2	15	TRBD1
TGTGCCAGCAGTTACTTAGTCCATGGCTACACCTTC	CASSYLVHGYTF	.	TRBV6-6	TRBJ1-2	12	.
TGTGCCAGCTCACCACTCGCCACTACTGGGGCCAACGTCCTGACTTTC	CASSPLATTGANVLTF	.	TRBV18	TRBJ2-6	16	.
TGTGCCTGGCGCCGGGACAACTCTGGAAACACCATATATTTT	CAWRRDNSGNTIYF	.	TRBV30	TRBJ1-3	14	.
TGTGCCAGCAGCTTAGCCCGAGGCGGAGAAGGAAGACTGAACACTGAAGCTTTCTTT	CASSLARGGEGRLNTEAFF	.	TRBV11-2	TRBJ1-1	19	.
TGTGCCAGCAGCTCCGGAGGGCCAGCCACGAACTATGGCTACACCTTC	CASSSGGPATNYGYTF	few	TRBV7-9	TRBJ1-2	16	.
TGTGCCAGCAGGAACCGACGGGACCACTACGAGCAGTACTTC	CASRNRRDHYEQYF	.	TRBV6-1	TRBJ2-7	14	.
TGTGCCAGCAGCGTAGATCCTAACCAAGAGACCCAGTACTTC	CASSVDPNQETQYF	.	TRBV9	TRBJ2-5	14	.
TGTGCCAGCAGCGGAACAGGGCTGAGCACTGAAGCTTTCTTT	CASSGTGLSTEAFF	few	TRBV6-5	TRBJ1-1	14	.
TGTGCCAGCAGTGAGGCTTATCCCGGGACAGGGTATCAGCCCCAGCATTTT	CASSEAYPGTGYQPQHF	.	TRBV2	TRBJ1-5	17	TRBD1
TGTGCCAGCAGCTTAGAGGTCAGCTCCTACAATGAGCAGTTCTTC	CASSLEVSSYNEQFF	once	TRBV7-6	TRBJ2-1	15	.
TGTGCCAGCAGCACGGGGGTTCGCACTGAAGCTTTCTTT	CASSTGVRTEAFF	.	TRBV6-5	TRBJ1-1	13	.
TGTGCCAGCAGCGTAGGCCCAGAGCGGGGCACTGAAGCTTTCTTT	CASSVGPERGTEAFF	.	TRBV9	TRBJ1-1	15	.
TGTGCCAGTAGTACCCAGGCTAGCGCATCGAACACCGGGGAGCTGTTTTTT	CASSTQASASNTGELFF	.	TRBV19	TRBJ2-2	17	.
TGTGCCAGCAGTGATCGCAGGGCAGGCACAGATACGCAGTATTTT	CASSDRRAGTDTQYF	.	TRBV25-1	TRBJ2-3	15	.
TGTGCCAGCAGCAAGCAGACAGGGGAGGGAGAAAAACTGTTTTTT	CASSKQTGEGEKLFF	few	TRBV9	TRBJ1-4	15	TRBD1
TGTGCCAGCAGGGTAGCGGGGGGGGATGAGCAGTTCTTC	CASRVAGGDEQFF	once	TRBV11-3	TRBJ2-1	13	TRBD2
TGTGCCAGCAGGGACAGGAACTATGGCTACACCTTC	CASRDRNYGYTF	few	TRBV27	TRBJ1-2	12	TRBD1
TGTGCCAGCGCCGGGACACCCGGGGCCAACGTCCTGACTTTC	CASAGTPGANVLTF	.	TRBV6-4	TRBJ2-6	14	.
TGCGCCAGTGCCGAGGCAGAGACCCAGTACTTC	CASAEAETQYF	.	TRBV5-1	TRBJ2-5	11	.
TGTGCCAGCAGTTTCTCCAGGGGGCTGAAAACTGAAGCTTTCTTT	CASSFSRGLKTEAFF	.	TRBV27	TRBJ1-1	15	TRBD1
TGTGCCAGCAGCCTCAATGGGGGCCGGAACACCGGGGAGCTGTTTTTT	CASSLNGGRNTGELFF	.	TRBV7-9	TRBJ2-2	16	.
TGTGCCACCCAAGGAGGCACAGATACGCAGTATTTT	CATQGGTDTQYF	.	TRBV10-3	TRBJ2-3	12	.
TGTGCCAGCAGCCAGCGGGGGGATATCGAAAAACTGTTTTTT	CASSQRGDIEKLFF	.	TRBV7-2	TRBJ1-4	14	.
TGTGCCAGCAGCTTAGACCCAGGGGATGGCTACGAGCAGTACTTC	CASSLDPGDGYEQYF	few	TRBV7-8	TRBJ2-7	15	.